The 10 T cell receptor beta chains presented below share a single source sample, sequenced in a study of neoadjuvant anti-PD-1 for oral cavity cancer. Time point denoted: after neoadjuvant nivolumab, at surgical resection. Sequenced by immunoSEQ multiplex PCR; TCRdb stores in-frame clones only, minus some. Among roughly 14,000 clones listed, around 70% were seen once. Sequenced material: PBMCs, taken after nivolumab (anti-PD-1) treatment. The receptor source for this set is a person between 40 and 80 years old with oral cavity squamous cell carcinoma.

The rearrangement joins TRBV28 to TRBJ2-3; perhaps TRBD2 as D (6 bases). The germline V gene has CDR1 MDHEN and CDR2 SYDVKM. Trimming removed 5 bases at V and 3 bases at J, with 15 bases between. This CDR3 comprises 15 residues. The CDR3 nucleotides read TGTGCCAGCAGTGAAGGAGGGGCGAGAACAGATACGCAGTATTTT. This sequence encodes CASSEGGARTDTQYF.

This sequence joins TRBV19 and TRBJ2-3, with 12 bases identical to TRBD1. V dropped 9 bases and J dropped 3; count of bases not matched to a gene: 7. Germline-derived CDR1 and CDR2 are LNHDA and SQIVND (reference sequence). The CDR3 runs to 15 residues. The CDR3 DNA follows: TGTGCCAGCCGGGGACAGGGGGCGCGGACAGATACGCAGTATTTT. Translation: CASRGQGARTDTQYF.

The rearrangement joins TRBV5-4 to TRBJ2-3, with D perhaps matching TRBD1 (6 bases). V was cut by 0 bases and J by 4 bases, with 12 bases left in between. This CDR3 spans 15 amino acids. Germline CDR1 is SGHNT and CDR2 is YYREEE (reference sequence). The CDR3 sequence: CASSLVGAGADTQYF. In nucleotides, the CDR3 is TGTGCCAGCAGCTTGGTGGGGGCCGGGGCAGATACGCAGTATTTT.

The V gene is TRBV11-2, the J gene TRBJ2-2; the D is unclear. Trimming stripped 4 bases from V and 5 bases from J, with 20 bases between. The germline CDR1 and CDR2 sequences are SGHAT and FQNNGV. The CDR3 has 17 amino acids. As DNA, the CDR3 is TGTGCCAGCAGCTCCCTCGGGCGGCTCCTGAGGACCGGGGAGCTGTTTTTT. This translates into CASSSLGRLLRTGELFF. The whole variable domain, filled in from reference TRBV11-2 and TRBJ2-2, reads EAGVAQSPRYKIIEKRQSVAFWCNPISGHATLYWYQQILGQGPKLLIQFQNNGVVDDSQLPKDRFSAERLKGVDSTLKIQPAKLEDSAVYLCASSSLGRLLRTGELFFGEGSRLTVL.

The chain has TRBV4-1 and TRBJ1-6; D gene ambiguous. The V gene's germline CDR1 is MGHRA and CDR2 YSYEKL. The CDR3 has 12 amino acids. With 1 base removed from V and 13 bases from J, the gap between germline ends came to 8 bases. For the CDR3, the DNA is TGCGCCAGCAGCCAAGGACTTTGGCCCCTCCACTTT. Its translation is CASSQGLWPLHF.

This clone came up once. The chain employs TRBV14 and TRBJ2-5, with no clear D. Germline V gives CDR1 SGHDN, CDR2 FVKESK. Trimming removed 0 bases from V and 5 bases from J, with 4 bases in between. CDR3 size: 12 residues. CDR3 region: CASSQESETQYF. The CDR3 DNA sequence: TGTGCCAGCAGCCAAGAGTCCGAGACCCAGTACTTC.

The rearrangement joins TRBV7-9 to TRBJ2-3, with D perhaps TRBD2 (6 bases). Germline loops: CDR1 SEHNR, CDR2 FQNEAQ (reference sequence). V was pared by 5 bases and J by 4 bases, with 22 bases between. This CDR3 has 17 residues. For the CDR3, the DNA is TGTGCCAGCAGCCGTTTTAAGACGATGGGGACTGCAGATACGCAGTATTTT. This translates into CASSRFKTMGTADTQYF.

This sequence joins TRBV4-1 and TRBJ2-7; 7 bases line up with TRBD1. The J segment lost 3 bases and the V segment lost 4 bases, leaving 12 bases of the junction unmatched. The CDR3 loop spans 16 amino acids. In germline, CDR1 is MGHRA, CDR2 YSYEKL. CDR3 sequence reads: CASSPGTVRGNYEQYF. For the CDR3, the DNA is TGCGCCAGCAGCCCAGGGACAGTAAGGGGGAACTACGAGCAGTACTTC.

This clone came up a few times. The rearrangement uses TRBV30 and TRBJ2-5, with D uncertain. V lost 0 bases and J lost 4, with 24 bases in between. The germline V gene has CDR1 GTSNPN and CDR2 SVGIG (reference sequence). The CDR3 length is 18 residues. CDR3 nucleotides: TGTGCCTGGAGTGTACCTCTGGTACGTTCCGCCCCGGGAGAGACCCAGTACTTC. This sequence encodes CAWSVPLVRSAPGETQYF.

The CDR3 region is CASSFPEREGSSQYEQYF. In DNA, the CDR3 is TGCGCCAGCAGCTTCCCAGAGCGGGAGGGCTCTTCCCAATACGAGCAGTACTTC. V gene TRBV5-1 combines with J gene TRBJ2-7; 10 bases align to TRBD2. Per germline, CDR1 SGHRS and CDR2 YFSETQ. The CDR3 has 18 residues. V lost 2 bases, J lost 4 bases, and 15 bases stayed unmatched.